At least ten counts were recorded for the clone carrying this T cell receptor beta chain. This entry is derived from a study of immune characterization of retroperitoneal liposarcoma. CDR3 size: 14 residues. TCRdb reprocessed the PCR reads with MiXCR, giving one entry per CDR3 protein. The sample carries under 6,500 distinct CDR3 sequences, around 30% recorded once. This chain connects TRBV12-3 or TRBV12-4 to TRBJ2-1; no clear D gene. The closer fit of TRBJ2-7 to the DNA end suggests the J call may be wrong. Sequenced: tumor tissue. This sequence originates from a female donor with retroperitoneal liposarcoma. The CDR3: CASSLAGGPYEQYF. The CDR3 coding sequence is TGTGCCAGCAGTTTAGCGGGTGGCCCCTACGAGCAGTACTTC.